This T cell receptor (beta chain) was documented in a study of T cell repertoires in ileal Crohn's disease. General study results and limits: Clonal expansions were more frequent in active smokers than non-smokers at surgery. Sorted CD8 T cells held more high-frequency clones than CD4.

With respect to this clone: No antigen is known for it.

Only in-frame clones appear in the TCRdb table, and some are missing; sequencing was by immunoSEQ multiplex PCR. The sample includes 10,000 to 14,000 clones, roughly four fifths of them seen just once. Germline-derived CDR1 and CDR2 are ENHRY and SYGVKD. The CDR3 sequence is 16 residues long. With V trimmed by 7 bases and J by 5 bases, 11 bases remained unmatched. The sequence was obtained from an adult with Crohn's disease. V and J are TRBV10-3 and TRBJ2-1; TRBD2 agrees at 10 bases. Sequenced input: ileal tissue. Here the CDR3 DNA reads TGTGCCATCACAAGCGGGGGGGCGGATGTTGACAATGAGCAGTTCTTC. Its translation is CAITSGGADVDNEQFF.